Listed here is a single TCR beta chain. As yet, its antigen is unknown. The source of the sample is a study of persistence of HIV-infected CD4 T cells. The immunoSEQ assay was version 4, run in survey mode. Using immunoSEQ multiplex PCR, the repertoire was profiled, and TCRdb retains in-frame clones only, with some absent. The sample shows under 45,000 clones, 70% to 90% of them seen only once. General study findings and limits: TCR oligoclonality correlated with proviral oligoclonality in the same sorted populations.

Cells were stimulated nonspecifically with anti-CD3/anti-CD28 magnetic beads. Responding CD4+ T cells were sorted by upregulation of both CD40 ligand and CD69. The CDR3 sequence is 16 residues long. Per the germline V gene, CDR1 is SGHVS and CDR2 is FQNEAQ. Trimming cost V 5 bases and J 0 bases; bases outside gene matches: 6. The specimen comprised CD4+ T cells sorted from PBMCs after approximately 19-hour stimulation, sampled from a patient who received antiretroviral therapy. This sequence joins TRBV7-8 and TRBJ1-3; 8 nucleotides match TRBD1. This TCR came from an adult man with HIV who was CMV-seropositive. The CDR3 nucleotides read TGTGCCAGCAGCCCCCAGGACAGGGCCTCTGGAAACACCATATATTTT. Its translation: CASSPQDRASGNTIYF.